This T cell receptor (beta chain) was captured by sequencing in a study of technical replicates of blood from four donors. Data came from immunoSEQ multiplex PCR; TCRdb stores just in-frame clones and leaves some out. The sample has 45,000 to 55,000 clones, about 93% seen once. Germline CDR1 SGHDN, CDR2 FVKESK. The junction had 10 bases not matched to a gene; V was cut back by 3 bases and J by 9 bases. The CDR3 has 17 amino acids. Sequenced input: T cells isolated from PBMCs. This sequence joins TRBV14 and TRBJ2-1; TRBD2 matches at 14 bases. The TCR was taken from a human donor in good health. The CDR3 loop is CASSQTPGLAGVGEQFF. CDR3 DNA: TGTGCCAGCAGCCAGACCCCGGGACTAGCGGGAGTTGGTGAGCAGTTCTTC.